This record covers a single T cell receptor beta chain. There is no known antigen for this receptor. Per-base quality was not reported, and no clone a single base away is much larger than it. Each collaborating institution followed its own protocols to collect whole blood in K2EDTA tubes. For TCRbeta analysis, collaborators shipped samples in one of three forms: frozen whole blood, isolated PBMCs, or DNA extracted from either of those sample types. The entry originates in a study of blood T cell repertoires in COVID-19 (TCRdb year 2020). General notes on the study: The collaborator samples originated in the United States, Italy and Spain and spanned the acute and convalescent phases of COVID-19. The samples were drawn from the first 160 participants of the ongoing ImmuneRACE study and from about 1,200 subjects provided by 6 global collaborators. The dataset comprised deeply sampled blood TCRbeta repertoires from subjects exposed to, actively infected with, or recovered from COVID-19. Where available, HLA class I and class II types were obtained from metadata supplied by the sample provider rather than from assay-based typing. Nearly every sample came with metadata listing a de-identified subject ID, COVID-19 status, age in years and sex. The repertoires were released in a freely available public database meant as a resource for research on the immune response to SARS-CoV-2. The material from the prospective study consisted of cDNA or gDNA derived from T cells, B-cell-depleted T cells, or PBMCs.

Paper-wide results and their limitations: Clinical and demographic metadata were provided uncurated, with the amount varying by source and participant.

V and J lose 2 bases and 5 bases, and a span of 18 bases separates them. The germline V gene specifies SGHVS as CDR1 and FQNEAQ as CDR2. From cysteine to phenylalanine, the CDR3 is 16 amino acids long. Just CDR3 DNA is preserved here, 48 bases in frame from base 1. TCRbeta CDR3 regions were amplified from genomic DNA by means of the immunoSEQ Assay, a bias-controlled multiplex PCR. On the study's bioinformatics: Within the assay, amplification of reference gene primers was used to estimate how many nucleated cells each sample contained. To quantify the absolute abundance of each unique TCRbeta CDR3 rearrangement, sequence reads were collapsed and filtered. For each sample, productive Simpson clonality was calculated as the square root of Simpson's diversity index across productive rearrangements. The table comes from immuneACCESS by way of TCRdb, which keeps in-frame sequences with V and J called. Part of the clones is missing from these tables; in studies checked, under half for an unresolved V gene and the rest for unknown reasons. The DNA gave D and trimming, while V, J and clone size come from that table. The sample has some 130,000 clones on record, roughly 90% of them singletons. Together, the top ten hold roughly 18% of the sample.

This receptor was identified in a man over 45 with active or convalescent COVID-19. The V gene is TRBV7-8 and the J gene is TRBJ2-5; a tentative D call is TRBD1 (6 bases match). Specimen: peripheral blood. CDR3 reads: CASSLFVAGVEETQYF. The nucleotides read TGTGCCAGCAGCTTATTCGTGGCAGGGGTGGAGGAGACCCAGTACTTC. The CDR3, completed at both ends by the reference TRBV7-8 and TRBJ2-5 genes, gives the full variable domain GAGVSQSPRYKVAKRGQDVALRCDPISGHVSLFWYQQALGQGPEFLTYFQNEAQLDKSGLPSDRFFAERPEGSVSTLKIQRTQQEDSAVYLCASSLFVAGVEETQYFGPGTRLLVL.